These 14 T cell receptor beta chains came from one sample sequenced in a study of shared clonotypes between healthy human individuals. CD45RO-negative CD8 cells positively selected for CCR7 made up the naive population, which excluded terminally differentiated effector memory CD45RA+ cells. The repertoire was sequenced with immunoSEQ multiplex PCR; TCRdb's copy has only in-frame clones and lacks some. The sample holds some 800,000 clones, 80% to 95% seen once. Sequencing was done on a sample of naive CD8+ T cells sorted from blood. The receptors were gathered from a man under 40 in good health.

The CDR3 DNA reads as TGCAGCGTTGAACAGAGCGGGGCCGGAGATACGCAGTATTTT. It codes for CSVEQSGAGDTQYF. V is TRBV29-1 and J is TRBJ2-3, with TRBD2 identical over 7 bases. This CDR3 is 14 amino acids long. Germline V gene data show CDR1 as SQVTM and CDR2 as ANQGSEA. V lost 2 bases and J lost 5; bases outside the gene matches: 7.

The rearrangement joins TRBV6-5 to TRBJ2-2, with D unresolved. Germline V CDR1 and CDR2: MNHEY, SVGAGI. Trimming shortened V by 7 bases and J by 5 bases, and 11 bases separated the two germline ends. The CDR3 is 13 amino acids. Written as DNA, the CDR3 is TGTGCCAGCACTATGAGTCGGACCGGGGAGCTGTTTTTT. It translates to CASTMSRTGELFF.

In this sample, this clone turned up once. The CDR3 DNA sequence: TGTGCCAGCACCCTAGGGAGCAGGGGGCGATACGAGCAGTACTTC. This sequence encodes CASTLGSRGRYEQYF. This rearrangement joins TRBV6-6 to TRBJ2-7, with 8 bases lining up with TRBD1. V was pared by 7 bases and J by 4 bases, with 12 bases of the junction left unmatched. CDR3 length: 15 residues. Germline CDR1 MNHNY, CDR2 SVGAGI (reference sequence).

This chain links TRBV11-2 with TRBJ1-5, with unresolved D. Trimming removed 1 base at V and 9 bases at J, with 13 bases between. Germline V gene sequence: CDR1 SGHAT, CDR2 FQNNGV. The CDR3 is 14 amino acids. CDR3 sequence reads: CASSLAGGRRPQHF. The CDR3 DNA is TGTGCCAGCAGCTTAGCGGGCGGGCGTCGGCCCCAGCATTTT.

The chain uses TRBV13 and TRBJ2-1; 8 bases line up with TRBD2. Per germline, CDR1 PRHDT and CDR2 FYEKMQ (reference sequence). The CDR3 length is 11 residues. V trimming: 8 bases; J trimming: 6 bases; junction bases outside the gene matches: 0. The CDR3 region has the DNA TGTGCCAGCCGGGGGGGCAATGAGCAGTTCTTC. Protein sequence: CASRGGNEQFF.

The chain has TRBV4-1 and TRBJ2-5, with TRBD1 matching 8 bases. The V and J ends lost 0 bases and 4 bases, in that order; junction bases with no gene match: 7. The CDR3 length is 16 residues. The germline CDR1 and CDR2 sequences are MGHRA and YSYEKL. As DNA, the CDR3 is TGCGCCAGCAGCCAAGAAGGCAGGGGGCGCGTAGAGACCCAGTACTTC. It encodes CASSQEGRGRVETQYF.

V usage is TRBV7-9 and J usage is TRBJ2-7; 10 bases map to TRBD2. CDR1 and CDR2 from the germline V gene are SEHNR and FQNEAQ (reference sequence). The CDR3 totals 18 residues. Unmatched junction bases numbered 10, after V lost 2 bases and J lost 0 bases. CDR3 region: CASSLSLAGAGGSYEQYF. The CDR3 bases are TGTGCCAGCAGCTTATCCCTAGCGGGAGCGGGGGGCTCCTACGAGCAGTACTTC.

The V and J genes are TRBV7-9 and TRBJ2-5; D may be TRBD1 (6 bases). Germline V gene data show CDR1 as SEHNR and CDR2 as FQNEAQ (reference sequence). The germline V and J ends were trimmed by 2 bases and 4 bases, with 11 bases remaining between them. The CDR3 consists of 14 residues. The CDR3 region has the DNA TGTGCCAGCAGCTTACAGGGGCGCGGAGAGACCCAGTACTTC. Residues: CASSLQGRGETQYF.

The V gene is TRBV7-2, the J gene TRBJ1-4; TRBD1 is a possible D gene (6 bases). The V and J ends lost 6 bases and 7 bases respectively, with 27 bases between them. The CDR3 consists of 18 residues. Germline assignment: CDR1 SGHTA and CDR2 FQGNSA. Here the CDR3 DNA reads TGTGCCAGCAGGCATATCAGGGAGGGGGGGAATGCCGGTGAAAAACTGTTTTTT. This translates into CASRHIREGGNAGEKLFF.

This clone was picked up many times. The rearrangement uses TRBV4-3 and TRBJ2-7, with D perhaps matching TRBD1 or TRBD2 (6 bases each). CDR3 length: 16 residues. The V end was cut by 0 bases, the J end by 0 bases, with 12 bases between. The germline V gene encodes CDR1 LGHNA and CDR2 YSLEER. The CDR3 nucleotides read TGCGCCAGCAGCCAAGAAACAGGGACTCTCTCCTACGAGCAGTACTTC. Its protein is CASSQETGTLSYEQYF.

For the CDR3, the DNA is TGTGCCAGTATGGATGAGGCCTCGGGAGGCTACACCTTC. Translating it yields CASMDEASGGYTF. The V gene is TRBV19, the J gene TRBJ1-2; no clear D. Trimming removed 7 bases at V and 8 bases at J, with 17 bases between. Germline CDR1 LNHDA, CDR2 SQIVND (reference sequence). CDR3 length: 13 residues.

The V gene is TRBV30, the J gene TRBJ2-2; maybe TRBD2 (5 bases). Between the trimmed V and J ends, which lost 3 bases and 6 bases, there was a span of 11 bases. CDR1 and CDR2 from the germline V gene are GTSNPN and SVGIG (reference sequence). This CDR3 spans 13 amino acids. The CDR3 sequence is CAWRDREPGELFF. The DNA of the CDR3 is TGTGCCTGGAGGGATAGGGAGCCCGGGGAGCTGTTTTTT.

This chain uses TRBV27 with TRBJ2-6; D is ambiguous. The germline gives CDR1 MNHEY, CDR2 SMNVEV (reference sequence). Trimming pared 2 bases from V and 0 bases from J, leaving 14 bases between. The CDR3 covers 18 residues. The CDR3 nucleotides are TGTGCCAGCAGTTTAGTCGAGGCGGTGGGCTCTGGGGCCAACGTCCTGACTTTC. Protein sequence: CASSLVEAVGSGANVLTF.

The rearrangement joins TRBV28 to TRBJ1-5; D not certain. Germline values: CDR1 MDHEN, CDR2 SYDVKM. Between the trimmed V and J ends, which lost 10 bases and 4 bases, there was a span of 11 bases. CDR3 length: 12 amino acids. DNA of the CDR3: TGTGCCACCCCGGGCGGTAATCAGCCCCAGCATTTT. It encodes CATPGGNQPQHF.